This TCR beta chain originates from a study of blood T cell repertoires in COVID-19. Across the whole study: Sample material is recorded as cDNA or gDNA derived from T cells, B-cell-depleted T cells, or PBMCs.

In this sample, this clone turned up a few times. As originally analysed: For nucleated cells, counts were estimated from reference gene primer amplification. Sequenced by immunoSEQ multiplex PCR; TCRdb stores in-frame clones only, minus some. D and trimming were read from the DNA, whereas the V and J calls and clone size are those reported in that table. This sample carries 200,000 to 300,000 clones, around four fifths of them seen once, and the ten largest clones take more than 6%. V trimming: 2 bases; J trimming: 4 bases; junction bases outside the gene matches: 3. Germline V gene data show CDR1 as MGHDK and CDR2 as SYGVNS. The CDR3 covers 15 residues.

V and J are TRBV25-1 and TRBJ1-4; 8 nucleotides match TRBD1. The source of this sequence is a woman aged 60-75 years with active or convalescent COVID-19. The sample taken for sequencing was peripheral blood. The CDR3 reads CASSEDRGYNEKLFF. The CDR3 coding sequence is TGTGCCAGCAGTGAAGACAGGGGTTATAATGAAAAACTGTTTTTT.